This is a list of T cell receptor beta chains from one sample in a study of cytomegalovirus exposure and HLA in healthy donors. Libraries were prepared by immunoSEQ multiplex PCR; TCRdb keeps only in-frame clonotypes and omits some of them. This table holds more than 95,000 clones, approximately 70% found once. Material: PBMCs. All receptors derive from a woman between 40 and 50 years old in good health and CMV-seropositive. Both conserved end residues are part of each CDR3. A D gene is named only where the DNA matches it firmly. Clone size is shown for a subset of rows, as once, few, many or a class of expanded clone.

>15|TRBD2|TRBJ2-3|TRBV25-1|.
TGTGCCAGCAGTGAAGGGGGGGATAGCACAGATACGCAGTATTTT
CASSEGGDSTDTQYF
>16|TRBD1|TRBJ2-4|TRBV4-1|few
TGCGCCAGCAGCCAAGATCAAGGGACAGGGGGCAACATTCAGTACTTC
CASSQDQGTGGNIQYF
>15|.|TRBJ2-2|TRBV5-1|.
TGCGCCAGCAGCCTCGGGACACTGAACACCGGGGAGCTGTTTTTT
CASSLGTLNTGELFF
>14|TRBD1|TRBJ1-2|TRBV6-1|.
TGTGCCAGCAGCGAAAGACAGGGGAACTATGGCTACACCTTC
CASSERQGNYGYTF
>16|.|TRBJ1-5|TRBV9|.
TGTGCCAGCAGCGTAAGAATATGGGGAGGCAATCAGCCCCAGCATTTT
CASSVRIWGGNQPQHF
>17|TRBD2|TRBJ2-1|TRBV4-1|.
TGCGCCAGCAGCCAACCTCGGACTAGCGGGAGGGCACGTGAGCAGTTCTTC
CASSQPRTSGRAREQFF
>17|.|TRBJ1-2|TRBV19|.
TGTGCCAGTAGTATATATTACCAAGAGGCGGCTAACTATGGCTACACCTTC
CASSIYYQEAANYGYTF
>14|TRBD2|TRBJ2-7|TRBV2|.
TGTGCCAGCAGTATGGGCACTAGCGCCTACGAGCAGTACTTC
CASSMGTSAYEQYF
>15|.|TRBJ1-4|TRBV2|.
TGTGCCAGCAGTGGAGAGACGACAAGTGGGGAAAAACTGTTTTTT
CASSGETTSGEKLFF
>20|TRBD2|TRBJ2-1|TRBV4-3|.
TGCGCCAGCAGCCAATCTGGACTAGCTACAACTATGACATCGTACAATGAGCAGTTCTTC
CASSQSGLATTMTSYNEQFF
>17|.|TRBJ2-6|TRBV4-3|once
TGCGCCAGCAGGCCCGGACAGACCTGGTCTGGGGCCAACGTCCTGACTTTC
CASRPGQTWSGANVLTF
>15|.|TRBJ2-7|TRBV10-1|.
TGCGCCAGCAGTGAAGGCGACAGGAGCCTCTACGAGCAGTACTTC
CASSEGDRSLYEQYF
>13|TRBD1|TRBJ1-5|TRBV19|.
TGTGCCAGTAGTGGGGACAGGGAAGAGCCCCAGCATTTT
CASSGDREEPQHF
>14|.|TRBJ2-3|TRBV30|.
TGTGCCTCCCGTGGAGCGGGCTTCACAGATACGCAGTATTTT
CASRGAGFTDTQYF
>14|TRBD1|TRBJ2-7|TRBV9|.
TGTGCCAGCAGCGTAGGGACAGGACACTACGAGCAGTACTTC
CASSVGTGHYEQYF
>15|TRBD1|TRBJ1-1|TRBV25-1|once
TGTGCCAGCAGTGAATACCGGGCAGGGGGCACTGAAGCTTTCTTT
CASSEYRAGGTEAFF
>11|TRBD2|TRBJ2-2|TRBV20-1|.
TGCAGTGCAGCGGGAACCGGGGAGCTGTCTTTT
CSAAGTGELSF
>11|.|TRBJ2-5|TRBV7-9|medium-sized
TGTGCCAGCAGCTTTATGGAGACCCAGTACTTC
CASSFMETQYF
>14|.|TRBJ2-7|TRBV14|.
TGTGCCAGCAGCCTCCGTCGGGGGATTCGCGAGCAGTACTTC
CASSLRRGIREQYF
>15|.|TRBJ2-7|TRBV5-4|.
TGTGCCAGCAGCGACGACAGGTTCTCCTCCTACGAGCAGTACTTC
CASSDDRFSSYEQYF
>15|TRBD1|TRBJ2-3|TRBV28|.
TGTGCCAGCAGCAAAGACAGGGCTAGCACAGATACGCAGTATTTT
CASSKDRASTDTQYF
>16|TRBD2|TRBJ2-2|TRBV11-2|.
TGTGCCAGCAGCTTTAGCGGGAGGGCCGGGACCGGGGAGCTGTTTTTT
CASSFSGRAGTGELFF
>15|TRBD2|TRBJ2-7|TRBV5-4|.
TGTGCCAGCAGCTTGCGAGCGGGAGATACCTACGAGCAGTACTTC
CASSLRAGDTYEQYF